A selection of T cell receptor beta chains follows, all from one sample in a study of breast tumors, draining lymph nodes, adjacent tissues. MiXCR was run by TCRdb on the multiplex PCR reads, yielding one entry per CDR3 protein. The sample comprises roughly 100,000 distinct CDR3 sequences, around 30% of which are singletons, and approximately 5.4% rests with the top ten. The sequencing sample was made of axillary lymph node tissue. Source of these receptors: a female donor with breast cancer. Some clones in this sample may be carry-over from other donors' samples. Both conserved end residues are part of each CDR3. A D gene is named only where the DNA matches it firmly. Size tells how often a clone was seen (once, few, many) or the class of an expanded clone, and some rows leave it out.

TRBV5-4,NA,TRBJ1-2,TRBD1,TGTGCCAGCACCCCCGACAGGGCGCGGGGCTACACCTTC,CASTPDRARGYTF
TRBV4-1,many,TRBJ2-1,NA,TGCGCCAGCAGCATATGGGGGGATGAGCAGTTCTTC,CASSIWGDEQFF
TRBV7-2,many,TRBJ2-7,NA,TGTGCCAGCAGCGGAATAAACAGGGCCTACGAGCAGTACTTC,CASSGINRAYEQYF
TRBV27,many,TRBJ2-1,NA,TGTGCCAGCGGTCAGGTCAATGAGCAGTTCTTC,CASGQVNEQFF
TRBV6-2/TRBV6-3,few,TRBJ1-1,NA,TGTGCCAGCAGTCCAATTAGTTCAGATGACACTGAAGCTTTCTTT,CASSPISSDDTEAFF
TRBV4-2,many,TRBJ2-1,NA,TGTGCCAGCAGCCAAGATCGAGGAAAGAGCTCCTACAATGAGCAGTTCTTC,CASSQDRGKSSYNEQFF
TRBV11-2,NA,TRBJ1-3,NA,TGTGCCAGCAGCGTTCCGGGACACTCTGGAAACACCATATATTTT,CASSVPGHSGNTIYF
TRBV29-1,many,TRBJ2-1,TRBD2,TGCAGCGTGCAGGGACTAGCGGGAGTCCGGGATGAGCAGTTCTTC,CSVQGLAGVRDEQFF
TRBV5-1,many,TRBJ2-3,TRBD1,TGCGCCAGCAACCTTTCTCGTACGGACAGGAGCACAGATACGCAGTATTTT,CASNLSRTDRSTDTQYF
TRBV27,many,TRBJ2-7,NA,TGTGCCAGCGGAGGAGGGGAATCCTACGAGCAGTACTTC,CASGGGESYEQYF
TRBV7-2,many,TRBJ2-1,TRBD2,TGTGCCAGCCTCCTGGCGGGGGACTACAATGAGCAGTTCTTC,CASLLAGDYNEQFF
TRBV6-2/TRBV6-3,many,TRBJ2-5,NA,TGTGCCAGCACTTCTTCAGGGACCCAGTACTTC,CASTSSGTQYF
TRBV19,many,TRBJ2-3,NA,TGTGCCAGTAGTCTCGCTAGCACAGATACGCAGTATTTT,CASSLASTDTQYF
TRBV28,NA,TRBJ1-1,NA,TGTGCCAGCAGTTTGTGGCAGCCGAGCACTGAAGCTTTCTTT,CASSLWQPSTEAFF
TRBV10-3,many,TRBJ2-3,NA,TGTGCCATCAGGTCCACAGATACGCAGTATTTT,CAIRSTDTQYF
TRBV4-3,many,TRBJ2-1,TRBD2,TGCGCCAGCAGCCAAGTCGGAGCGGGATACAATGAGCAGTTCTTC,CASSQVGAGYNEQFF
TRBV12-3/TRBV12-4,NA,TRBJ1-1,TRBD1,TGTGCCAGCAGTTTGGGACAGGGTAGCCCTGAAGCTTTCTTT,CASSLGQGSPEAFF
TRBV7-2,many,TRBJ2-3,TRBD2,TGTGCCAGCAGCTTAGGGACTAGCGGGAGTTCAGGCACAGATACGCAGTATTTT,CASSLGTSGSSGTDTQYF
TRBV2,NA,TRBJ1-4,NA,TGTGCCAGCGACCAGAGGATGCAGTGGAAACTGTTTTTT,CASDQRMQWKLFF
TRBV5-1,NA,TRBJ2-5,NA,TGCGCCAGCAGCTTGGGGCAAGAGACCCACTACTTC,CASSLGQETHYF
TRBV6-5,many,TRBJ1-5,TRBD1,TGTGCCAGCAGTTACGGACTCGGGACAGGGTTTTTATGTCAGCCCCAGCATTTT,CASSYGLGTGFLCQPQHF
TRBV7-2,NA,TRBJ2-3,NA,TGTGCCAGCAGCTTGAGGGCAGACACAGATACGCAGTATTTT,CASSLRADTDTQYF
TRBV6-6,NA,TRBJ1-6,NA,TGTGCCAGCAGTGACCTTGAGAGCTCCTATAATTCACCCCTCCACTTT,CASSDLESSYNSPLHF
TRBV27,many,TRBJ2-5,TRBD2,TGTGCCAGCAGTTTATACCCCCCCGTTGCGGGAGTGGTCAGATCGGTCACCCAGTACTTC,CASSLYPPVAGVVRSVTQYF
TRBV15,many,TRBJ2-3,NA,TGTGCCACCAGCAGTCGGTTTAAGGCCGGGTTCACAGATACGCAGTATTTT,CATSSRFKAGFTDTQYF
TRBV7-9,many,TRBJ2-1,TRBD1,TGTGCCAGCCGCGGACAGGGGCCCTACAATGAGCAGTTCTTC,CASRGQGPYNEQFF
TRBV6-5,many,TRBJ2-2,NA,TGTGCCAGTCTACCGAGGGGGGGTTCGAACACCGGGGAGCTGTTTTTT,CASLPRGGSNTGELFF